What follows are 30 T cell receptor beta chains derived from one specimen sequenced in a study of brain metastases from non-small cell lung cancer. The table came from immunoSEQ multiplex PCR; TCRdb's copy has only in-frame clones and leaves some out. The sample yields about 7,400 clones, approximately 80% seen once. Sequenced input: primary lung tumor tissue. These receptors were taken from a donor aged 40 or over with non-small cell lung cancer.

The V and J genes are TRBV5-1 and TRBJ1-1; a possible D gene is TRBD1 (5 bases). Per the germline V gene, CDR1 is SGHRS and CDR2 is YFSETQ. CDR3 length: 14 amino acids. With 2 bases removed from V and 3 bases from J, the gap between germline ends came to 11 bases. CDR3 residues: CASSLLGAHTEAFF. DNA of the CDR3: TGCGCCAGCAGCTTATTAGGGGCCCACACTGAAGCTTTCTTT.

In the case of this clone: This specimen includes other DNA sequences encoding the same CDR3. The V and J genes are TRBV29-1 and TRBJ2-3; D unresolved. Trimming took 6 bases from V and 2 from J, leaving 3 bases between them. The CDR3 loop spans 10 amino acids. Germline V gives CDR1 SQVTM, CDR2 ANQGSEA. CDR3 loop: CSVDTDTQYF. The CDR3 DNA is TGCAGCGTGGACACAGATACGCAGTATTTT.

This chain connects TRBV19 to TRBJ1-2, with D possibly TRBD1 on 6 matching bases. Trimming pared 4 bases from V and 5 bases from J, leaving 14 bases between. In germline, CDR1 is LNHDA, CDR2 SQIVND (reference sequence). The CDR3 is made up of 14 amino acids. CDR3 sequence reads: CASSRSGAIYGYTF. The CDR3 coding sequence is TGTGCCAGTAGTAGGTCAGGGGCAATATATGGCTACACCTTC.

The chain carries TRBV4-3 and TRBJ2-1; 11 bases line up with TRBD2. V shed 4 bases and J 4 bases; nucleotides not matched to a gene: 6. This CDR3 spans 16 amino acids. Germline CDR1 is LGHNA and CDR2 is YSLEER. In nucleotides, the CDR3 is TGCGCCAGCAGCCGCCAACTAGCGGGGGTGTACAATGAGCAGTTCTTC. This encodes CASSRQLAGVYNEQFF.

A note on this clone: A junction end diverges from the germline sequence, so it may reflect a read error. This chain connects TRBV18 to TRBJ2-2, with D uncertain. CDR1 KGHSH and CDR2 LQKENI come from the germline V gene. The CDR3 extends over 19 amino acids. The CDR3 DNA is TGTGCCATCTCAGGAGTCTGGGGAAAACCACCTTCAAACACCGGGGAGCTGTTTTTT. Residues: CAISGVWGKPPSNTGELFF.

The CDR3 sequence: CASSPESISNYGYTF. Written as DNA, the CDR3 is TGTGCCAGCTCACCGGAGTCTATTTCTAACTATGGCTACACCTTC. The chain couples TRBV18 to TRBJ1-2, with no clear D. CDR3 length: 15 amino acids. Between the trimmed V and J ends, which lost 3 bases and 0 bases, there was a span of 11 bases. Germline V CDR1 and CDR2: KGHSH, LQKENI.

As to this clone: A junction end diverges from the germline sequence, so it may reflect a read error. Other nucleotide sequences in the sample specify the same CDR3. The DNA of the CDR3 is TGTGCCAGCAACACCCTTAGGACAGGGATACACTTC. It translates to CASNTLRTGIHF. The J gene is TRBJ1-2, the V gene TRBV9; TRBD1 matches 8 bases. This CDR3 spans 12 amino acids. Germline CDR1 and CDR2: SGDLS and YYNGEE.

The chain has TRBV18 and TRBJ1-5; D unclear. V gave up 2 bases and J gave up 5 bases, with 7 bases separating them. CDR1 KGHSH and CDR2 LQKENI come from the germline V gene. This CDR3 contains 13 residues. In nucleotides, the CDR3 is TGTGCCAGCTCACCAATGGCAGATCAGCCCCAGCATTTT. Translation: CASSPMADQPQHF.

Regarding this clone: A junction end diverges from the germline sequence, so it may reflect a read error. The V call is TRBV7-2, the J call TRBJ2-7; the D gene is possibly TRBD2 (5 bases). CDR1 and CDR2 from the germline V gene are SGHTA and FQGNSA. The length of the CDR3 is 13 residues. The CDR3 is CANSLVKRDEQYF. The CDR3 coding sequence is TGTGCCAACAGCTTAGTGAAGAGGGACGAGCAGTACTTC.

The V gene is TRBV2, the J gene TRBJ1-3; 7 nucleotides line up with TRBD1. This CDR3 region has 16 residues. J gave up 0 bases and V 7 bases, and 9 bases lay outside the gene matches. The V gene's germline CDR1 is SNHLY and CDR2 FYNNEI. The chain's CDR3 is CASTHPGQPSGNTIYF. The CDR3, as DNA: TGTGCCAGCACTCATCCGGGACAGCCCTCTGGAAACACCATATATTTT.

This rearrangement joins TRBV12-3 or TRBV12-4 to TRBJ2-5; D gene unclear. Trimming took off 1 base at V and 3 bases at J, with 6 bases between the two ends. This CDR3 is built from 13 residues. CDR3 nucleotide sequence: TGTGCCAGCAGTTTAGACAGAGAAGAGACCCAGTACTTC. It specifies CASSLDREETQYF.

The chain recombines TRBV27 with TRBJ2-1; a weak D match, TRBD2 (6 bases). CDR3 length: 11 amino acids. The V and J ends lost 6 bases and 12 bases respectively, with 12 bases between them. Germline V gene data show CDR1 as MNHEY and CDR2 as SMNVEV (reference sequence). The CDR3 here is CASSCRDWQFF. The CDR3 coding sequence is TGTGCCAGCAGCTGCCGGGACTGGCAGTTCTTC.

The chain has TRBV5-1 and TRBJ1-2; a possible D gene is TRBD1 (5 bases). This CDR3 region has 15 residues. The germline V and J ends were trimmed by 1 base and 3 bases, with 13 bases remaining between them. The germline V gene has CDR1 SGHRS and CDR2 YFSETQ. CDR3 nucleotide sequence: TGCGCCAGCAGCTTGTTCCTGCAGGGTGACTATGGCTACACCTTC. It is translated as CASSLFLQGDYGYTF.

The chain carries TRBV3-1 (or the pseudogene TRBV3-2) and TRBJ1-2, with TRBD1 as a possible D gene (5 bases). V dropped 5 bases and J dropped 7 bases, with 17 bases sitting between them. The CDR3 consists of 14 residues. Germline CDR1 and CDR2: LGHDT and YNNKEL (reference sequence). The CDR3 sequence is CASSIRDVLGGYTF. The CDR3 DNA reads TGTGCCAGCAGCATCCGGGACGTCCTCGGTGGCTACACCTTC.

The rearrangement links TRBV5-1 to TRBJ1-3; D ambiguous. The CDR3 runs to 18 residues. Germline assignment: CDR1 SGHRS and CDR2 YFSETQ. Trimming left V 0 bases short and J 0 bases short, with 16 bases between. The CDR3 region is CASSLAWGESNSGNTIYF. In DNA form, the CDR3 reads TGCGCCAGCAGCTTGGCATGGGGTGAGAGCAACTCTGGAAACACCATATATTTT.

Here the CDR3 DNA reads TGTGCCAGCAGCTTAGAGACCCCAGGGGGCTGGGTTGGGGGACAAGAGACCCAGTACTTC. Protein sequence: CASSLETPGGWVGGQETQYF. The rearrangement links TRBV11-2 to TRBJ2-5; 8 bases align to TRBD1. V gave up 0 bases and J gave up 2 bases; unmatched junction bases: 17. Germline-derived CDR1 and CDR2 are SGHAT and FQNNGV. CDR3 length equals 20 residues. The variable domain in full, with the rest retrieved from reference TRBV11-2 and TRBJ2-5, is EAGVAQSPRYKIIEKRQSVAFWCNPISGHATLYWYQQILGQGPKLLIQFQNNGVVDDSQLPKDRFSAERLKGVDSTLKIQPAKLEDSAVYLCASSLETPGGWVGGQETQYFGPGTRLLVL.

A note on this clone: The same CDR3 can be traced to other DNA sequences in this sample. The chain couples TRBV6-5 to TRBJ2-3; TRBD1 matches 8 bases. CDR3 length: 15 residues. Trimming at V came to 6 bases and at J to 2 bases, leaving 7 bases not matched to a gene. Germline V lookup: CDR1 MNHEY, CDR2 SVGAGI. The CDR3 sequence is CASRPRGQVTDTQYF. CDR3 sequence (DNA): TGTGCCAGCAGGCCCAGGGGACAGGTCACAGATACGCAGTATTTT.

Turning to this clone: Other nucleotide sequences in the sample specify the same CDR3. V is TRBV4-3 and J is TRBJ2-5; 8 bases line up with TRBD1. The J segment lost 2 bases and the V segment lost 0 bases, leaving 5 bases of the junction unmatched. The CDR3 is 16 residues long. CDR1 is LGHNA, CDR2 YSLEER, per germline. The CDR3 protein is CASSQDQGQEQETQYF. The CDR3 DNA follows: TGCGCCAGCAGCCAAGATCAGGGACAGGAACAAGAGACCCAGTACTTC.

CDR3 loop: CASSLGLNTEAFF. The CDR3 coding sequence is TGTGCCAGCAGTTTGGGACTGAACACTGAAGCTTTCTTT. V and J are TRBV27 and TRBJ1-1; possible D gene TRBD1, 5 bases. CDR1 and CDR2 from the germline V gene are MNHEY and SMNVEV (reference sequence). Trimming left V 3 bases short and J 0 bases short, with 5 bases between. The CDR3 extends over 13 amino acids.

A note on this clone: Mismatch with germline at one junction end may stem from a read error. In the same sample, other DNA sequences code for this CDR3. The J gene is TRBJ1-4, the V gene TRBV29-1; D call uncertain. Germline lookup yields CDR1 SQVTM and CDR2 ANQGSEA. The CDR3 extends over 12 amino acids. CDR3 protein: CSVKSANEKLFF. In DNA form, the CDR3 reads TGCAGCGTTAAAAGCGCTAATGAAAAACTATTTTTT.

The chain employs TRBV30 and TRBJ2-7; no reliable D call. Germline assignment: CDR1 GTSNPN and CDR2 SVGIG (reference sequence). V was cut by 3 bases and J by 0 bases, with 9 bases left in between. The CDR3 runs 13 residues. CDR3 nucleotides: TGTGCCTGGAGGTCCCCGCCCTCCTACGAGCAGTACTTC. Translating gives CAWRSPPSYEQYF.

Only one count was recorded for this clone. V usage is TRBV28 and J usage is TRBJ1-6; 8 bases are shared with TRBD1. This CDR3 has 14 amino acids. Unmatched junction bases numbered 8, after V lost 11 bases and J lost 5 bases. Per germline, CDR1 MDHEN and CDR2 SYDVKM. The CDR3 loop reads CAGKTGGDNSPLHF. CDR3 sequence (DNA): TGTGCCGGAAAAACAGGGGGTGATAATTCACCCCTCCACTTT.

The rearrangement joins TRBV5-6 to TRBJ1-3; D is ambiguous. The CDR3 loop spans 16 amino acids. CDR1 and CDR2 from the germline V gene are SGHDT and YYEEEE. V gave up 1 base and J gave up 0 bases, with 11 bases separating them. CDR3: CASSLFALDSGNTIYF. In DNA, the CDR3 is TGTGCCAGCAGCTTGTTCGCTCTGGACTCTGGAAACACCATATATTTT.

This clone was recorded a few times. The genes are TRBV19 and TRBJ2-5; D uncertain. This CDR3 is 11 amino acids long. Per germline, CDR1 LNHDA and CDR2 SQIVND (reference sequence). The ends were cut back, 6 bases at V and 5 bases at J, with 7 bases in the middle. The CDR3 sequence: CASSNFETQYF. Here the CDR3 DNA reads TGTGCCAGTAGCAATTTTGAGACCCAGTACTTC.

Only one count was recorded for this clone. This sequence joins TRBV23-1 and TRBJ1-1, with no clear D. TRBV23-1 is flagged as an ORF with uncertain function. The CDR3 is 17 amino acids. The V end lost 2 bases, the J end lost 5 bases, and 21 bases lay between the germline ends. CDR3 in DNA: TGCGCCAGCAGTCAACCCCGGGGTTTGGCTCCGGGTACTGAAGCTTTCTTT. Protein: CASSQPRGLAPGTEAFF.

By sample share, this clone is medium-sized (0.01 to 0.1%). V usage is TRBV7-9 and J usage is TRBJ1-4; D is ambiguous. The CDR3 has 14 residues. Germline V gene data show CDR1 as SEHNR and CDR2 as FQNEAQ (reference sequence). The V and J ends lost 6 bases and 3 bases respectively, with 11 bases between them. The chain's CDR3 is CASRTDGPNEKLFF. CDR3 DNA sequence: TGTGCCAGCAGGACGGACGGACCTAATGAAAAACTGTTTTTT.

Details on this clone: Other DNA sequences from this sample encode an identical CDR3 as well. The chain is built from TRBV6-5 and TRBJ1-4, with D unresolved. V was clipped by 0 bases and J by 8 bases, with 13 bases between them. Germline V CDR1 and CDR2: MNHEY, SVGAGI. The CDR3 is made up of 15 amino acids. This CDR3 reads CASSYSFSIGEKLFF. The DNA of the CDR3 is TGTGCCAGCAGTTACTCGTTCAGCATAGGAGAAAAACTGTTTTTT.

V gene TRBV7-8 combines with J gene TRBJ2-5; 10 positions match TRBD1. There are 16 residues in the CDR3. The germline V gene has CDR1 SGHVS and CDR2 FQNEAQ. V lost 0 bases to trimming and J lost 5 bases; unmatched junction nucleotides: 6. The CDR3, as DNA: TGTGCCAGCAGCTTAGCGCAGACAGGGGGCGCGGAGACCCAGTACTTC. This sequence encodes CASSLAQTGGAETQYF.

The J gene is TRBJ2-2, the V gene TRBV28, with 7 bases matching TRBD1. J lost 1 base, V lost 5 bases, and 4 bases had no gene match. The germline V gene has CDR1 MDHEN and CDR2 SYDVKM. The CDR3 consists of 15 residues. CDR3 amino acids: CASSKGGENTGELFF. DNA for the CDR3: TGTGCCAGCAGTAAAGGGGGCGAGAACACCGGGGAGCTGTTTTTT.

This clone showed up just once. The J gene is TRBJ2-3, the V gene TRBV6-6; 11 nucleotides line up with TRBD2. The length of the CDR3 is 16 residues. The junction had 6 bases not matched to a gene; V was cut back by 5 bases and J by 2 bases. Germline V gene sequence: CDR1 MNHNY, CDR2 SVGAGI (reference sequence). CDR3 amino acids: CASSPGTSGFTDTQYF. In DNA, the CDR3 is TGTGCCAGCAGTCCCGGGACTAGCGGTTTCACAGATACGCAGTATTTT.